The sequence of this TCR beta chain was determined in a study of blood T cell repertoires in COVID-19. Study-wide background: PBMCs, B-cell-depleted T cells, or T cells were the source of the cDNA or gDNA that made up the material.

The V gene lost 6 bases and the J gene lost 4 bases, with 18 bases spanning the gap. Germline V gene sequence: CDR1 MNHEY, CDR2 SMNVEV (reference sequence). This CDR3 spans 15 amino acids. Generated by immunoSEQ multiplex PCR, the TCRdb table keeps only in-frame clones and is missing some. The sample contains some 160,000 clones, around 84% of which appear only once. The participants were between about 18 and 100 years old and came from about two dozen US areas. Membership in each cohort depended on participant-reported clinical history. The source is a woman between 45 and 65 years old who had recovered from COVID-19. Sequencing input: PBMCs or T cells enriched from blood (not recorded which). This sequence joins TRBV27 and TRBJ1-2; a weak D match, TRBD1 (5 bases). The CDR3 is CASRQTVTPIYGYTF. In DNA form, the CDR3 reads TGTGCCAGCAGGCAGACAGTGACCCCGATCTATGGCTACACCTTC.